This T cell receptor beta chain was retrieved from a study of siplizumab effects on memory and regulatory T cells. Looked up from germline, CDR1 is SGHAT and CDR2 is FQNNGV. This CDR3 has 12 amino acids. Trimming shortened V by 6 bases and J by 11 bases, and 14 bases separated the two germline ends. Profiling relied on immunoSEQ multiplex PCR, and the TCRdb table lists in-frame clones only, not all of them. The sample has approximately 60,000 clones; approximately 79% are singletons. Of note for this clone: Its matching antigen is unknown.

Overall study findings and caveats: A major contribution to the alloresponse seemed to be made by naive T cells, which seemed more diverse than memory cells. To unstimulated subsets, only a minor fraction of alloreactive clones could be mapped. Roughly 80-97% of proliferating clones (CD4+ or CD8+) could not be assigned a naive or memory phenotype.

V usage is TRBV11-2 and J usage is TRBJ1-5; TRBD1 is a possible D gene (6 bases). The receptor was derived from a human donor in good health. Sample: memory CD4+ T cells sorted from blood. CDR3 region: CASRGDTGAQHF. The CDR3 DNA is TGTGCCAGCAGGGGGGACACGGGGGCCCAGCATTTT. The whole variable domain, filled in from reference TRBV11-2 and TRBJ1-5, reads EAGVAQSPRYKIIEKRQSVAFWCNPISGHATLYWYQQILGQGPKLLIQFQNNGVVDDSQLPKDRFSAERLKGVDSTLKIQPAKLEDSAVYLCASRGDTGAQHFGDGTRLSIL.